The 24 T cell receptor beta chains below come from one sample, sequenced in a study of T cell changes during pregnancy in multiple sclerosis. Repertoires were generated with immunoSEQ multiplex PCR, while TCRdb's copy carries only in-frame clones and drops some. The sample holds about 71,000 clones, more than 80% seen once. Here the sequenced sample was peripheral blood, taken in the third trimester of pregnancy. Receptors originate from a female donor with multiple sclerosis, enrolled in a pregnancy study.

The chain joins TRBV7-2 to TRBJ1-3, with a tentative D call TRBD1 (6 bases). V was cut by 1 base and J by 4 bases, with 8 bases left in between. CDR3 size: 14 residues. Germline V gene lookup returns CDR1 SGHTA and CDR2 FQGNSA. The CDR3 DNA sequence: TGTGCCAGCAGCTTAGGGGGGCCGGGAAACACCATATATTTT. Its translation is CASSLGGPGNTIYF.

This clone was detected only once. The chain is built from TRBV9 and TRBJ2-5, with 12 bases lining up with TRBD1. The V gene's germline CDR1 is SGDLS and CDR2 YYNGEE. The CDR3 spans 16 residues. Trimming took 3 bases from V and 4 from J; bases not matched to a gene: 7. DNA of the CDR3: TGTGCCAGCAGCGCCGCCGGGACAGGGGGCCGAGAGACCCAGTACTTC. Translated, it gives CASSAAGTGGRETQYF.

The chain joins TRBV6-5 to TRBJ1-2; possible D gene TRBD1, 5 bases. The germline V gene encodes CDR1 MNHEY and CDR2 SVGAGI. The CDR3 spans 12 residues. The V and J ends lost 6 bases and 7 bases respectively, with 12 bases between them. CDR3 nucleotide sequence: TGTGCCAGCAGGATAGACAGTTCTGGCTACACCTTC. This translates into CASRIDSSGYTF.

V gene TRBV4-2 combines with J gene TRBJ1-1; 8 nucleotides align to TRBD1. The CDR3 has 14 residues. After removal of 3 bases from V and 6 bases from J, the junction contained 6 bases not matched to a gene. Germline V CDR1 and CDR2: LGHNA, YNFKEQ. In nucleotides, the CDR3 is TGTGCCAGCAGCCACCCGGACAGGGACGCTGAAGCTTTCTTT. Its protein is CASSHPDRDAEAFF.

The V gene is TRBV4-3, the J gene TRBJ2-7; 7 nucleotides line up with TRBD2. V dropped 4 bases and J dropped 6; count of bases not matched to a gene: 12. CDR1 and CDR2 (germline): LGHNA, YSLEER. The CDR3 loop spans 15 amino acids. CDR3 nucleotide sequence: TGCGCCAGCAGCCCGGGACTACCCGGAGGTGGCGAGCAGTACTTC. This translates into CASSPGLPGGGEQYF.

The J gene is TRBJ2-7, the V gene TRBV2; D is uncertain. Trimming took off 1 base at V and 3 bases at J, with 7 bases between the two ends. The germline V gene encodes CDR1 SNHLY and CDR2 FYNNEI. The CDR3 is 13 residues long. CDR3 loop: CASSEGEVYEQYF. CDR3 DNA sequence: TGTGCCAGCAGTGAAGGAGAGGTCTACGAGCAGTACTTC.

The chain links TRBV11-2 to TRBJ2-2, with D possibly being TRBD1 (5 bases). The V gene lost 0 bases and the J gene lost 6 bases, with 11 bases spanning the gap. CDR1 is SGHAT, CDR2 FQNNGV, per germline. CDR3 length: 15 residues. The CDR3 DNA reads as TGTGCCAGCAGCTTAGAGTTCAGGGTAGCCGGGGAGCTGTTTTTT. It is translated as CASSLEFRVAGELFF.

CDR3 sequence reads: CASGGLAGADTQYF. DNA for the CDR3: TGTGCCTCGGGGGGACTAGCGGGAGCAGATACGCAGTATTTT. This chain joins TRBV30 and TRBJ2-3; 14 nucleotides match TRBD2. V lost 7 bases and J lost 4; bases outside the gene matches: 4. This CDR3 region has 14 residues. The germline V gene has CDR1 GTSNPN and CDR2 SVGIG (reference sequence).

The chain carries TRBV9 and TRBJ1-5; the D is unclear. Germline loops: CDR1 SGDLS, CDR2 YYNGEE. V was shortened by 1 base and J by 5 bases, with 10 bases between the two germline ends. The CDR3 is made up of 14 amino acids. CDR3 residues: CASSVIQFYQPQHF. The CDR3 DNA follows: TGTGCCAGCAGCGTAATCCAGTTCTATCAGCCCCAGCATTTT.

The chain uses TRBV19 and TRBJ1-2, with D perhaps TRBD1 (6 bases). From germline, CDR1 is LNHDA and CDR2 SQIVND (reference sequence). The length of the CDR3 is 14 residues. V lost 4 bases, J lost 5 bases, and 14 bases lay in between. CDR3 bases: TGTGCCAGTAGTAACGGACAGAATTCGTATGGCTACACCTTC. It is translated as CASSNGQNSYGYTF.

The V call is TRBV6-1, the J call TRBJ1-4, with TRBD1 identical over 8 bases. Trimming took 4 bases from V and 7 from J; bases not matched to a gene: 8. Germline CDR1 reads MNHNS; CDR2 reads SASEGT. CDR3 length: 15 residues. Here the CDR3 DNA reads TGTGCCAGCAGTGGCCACAGGGGGAGTCTTGAAAAACTGTTTTTT. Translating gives CASSGHRGSLEKLFF.

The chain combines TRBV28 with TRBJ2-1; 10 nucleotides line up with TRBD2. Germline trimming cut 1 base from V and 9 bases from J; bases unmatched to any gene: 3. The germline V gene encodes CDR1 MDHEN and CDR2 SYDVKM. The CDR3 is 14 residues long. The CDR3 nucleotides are TGTGCCAGCAGTTTATTCGCTAGCGGGAGTGAGCAGTTCTTC. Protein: CASSLFASGSEQFF.

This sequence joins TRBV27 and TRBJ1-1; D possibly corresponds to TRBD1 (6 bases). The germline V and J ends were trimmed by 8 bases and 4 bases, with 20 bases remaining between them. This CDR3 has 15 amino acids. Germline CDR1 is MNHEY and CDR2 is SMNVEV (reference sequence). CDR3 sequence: CASGRGGALGTEAFF. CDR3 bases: TGTGCCAGCGGACGGGGGGGGGCGCTTGGCACTGAAGCTTTCTTT.

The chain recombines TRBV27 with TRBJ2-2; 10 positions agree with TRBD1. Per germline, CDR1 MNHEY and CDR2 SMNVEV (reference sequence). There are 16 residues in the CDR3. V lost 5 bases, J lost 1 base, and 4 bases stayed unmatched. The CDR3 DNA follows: TGTGCCAGCAGTGCCAGGACAGGGGGGAACACCGGGGAGCTGTTTTTT. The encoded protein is CASSARTGGNTGELFF.

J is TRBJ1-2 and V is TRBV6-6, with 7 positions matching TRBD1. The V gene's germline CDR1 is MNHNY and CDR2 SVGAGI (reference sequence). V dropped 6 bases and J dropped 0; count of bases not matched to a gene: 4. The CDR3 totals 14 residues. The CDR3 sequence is CASRPGTANYGYTF. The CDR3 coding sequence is TGTGCCAGCAGACCTGGGACAGCTAACTATGGCTACACCTTC.

The CDR3 nucleotides read TGTGCCAGCAGTTTACCTTTGAATCAGCCCCAGCATTTT. It specifies CASSLPLNQPQHF. The rearrangement joins TRBV28 to TRBJ1-5; D remains ambiguous. This CDR3 is 13 amino acids long. V was trimmed by 2 bases and J by 4 bases, leaving 6 bases between them. Germline CDR1 is MDHEN and CDR2 is SYDVKM.

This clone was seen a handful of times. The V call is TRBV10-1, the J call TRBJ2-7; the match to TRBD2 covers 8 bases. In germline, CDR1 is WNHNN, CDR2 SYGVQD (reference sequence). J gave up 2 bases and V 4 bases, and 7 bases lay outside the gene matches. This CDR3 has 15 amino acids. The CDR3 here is CASSGGAGGTYEQYF. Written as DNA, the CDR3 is TGCGCCAGCAGTGGTGGTGCGGGGGGAACCTACGAGCAGTACTTC.

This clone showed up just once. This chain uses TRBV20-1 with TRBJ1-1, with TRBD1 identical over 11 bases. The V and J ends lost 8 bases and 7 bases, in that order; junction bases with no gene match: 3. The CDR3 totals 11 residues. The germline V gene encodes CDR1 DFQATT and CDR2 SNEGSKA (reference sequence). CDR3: CSSGQGGEAFF. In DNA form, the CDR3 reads TGCAGTTCGGGACAGGGGGGTGAAGCTTTCTTT.

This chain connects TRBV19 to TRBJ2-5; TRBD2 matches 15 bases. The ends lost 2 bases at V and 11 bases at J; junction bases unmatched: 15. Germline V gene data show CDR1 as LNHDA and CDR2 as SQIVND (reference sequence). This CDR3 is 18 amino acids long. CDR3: CASSIRGLAGGPLWEQYF. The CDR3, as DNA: TGTGCCAGTAGTATAAGGGGACTAGCGGGAGGTCCCCTCTGGGAGCAGTACTTC.

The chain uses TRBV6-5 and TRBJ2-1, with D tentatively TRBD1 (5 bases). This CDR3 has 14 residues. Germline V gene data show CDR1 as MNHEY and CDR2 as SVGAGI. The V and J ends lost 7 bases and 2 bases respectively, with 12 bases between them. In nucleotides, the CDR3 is TGTGCCAGCACCAGGGCAGACCCCTACAATGAGCAGTTCTTC. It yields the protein CASTRADPYNEQFF.

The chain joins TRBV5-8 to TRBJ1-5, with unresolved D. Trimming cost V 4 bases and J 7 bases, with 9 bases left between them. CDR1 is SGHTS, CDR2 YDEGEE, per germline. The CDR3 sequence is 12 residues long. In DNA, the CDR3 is TGTGCCAGCAGCGTGAGCTTCCAGCCCCAGCATTTT. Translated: CASSVSFQPQHF. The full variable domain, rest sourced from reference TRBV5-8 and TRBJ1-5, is EAGVTQSPTHLIKTRGQQATLRCSPISGHTSVYWYQQALGLGLQFLLWYDEGEERNRGNFPPRFSGRQFPNYSSELNVNALELEDSALYLCASSVSFQPQHFGDGTRLSIL.

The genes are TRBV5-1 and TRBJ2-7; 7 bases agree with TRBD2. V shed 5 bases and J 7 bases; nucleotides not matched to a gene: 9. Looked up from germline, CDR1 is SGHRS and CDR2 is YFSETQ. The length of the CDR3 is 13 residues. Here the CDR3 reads CASSLTGGEEQYF. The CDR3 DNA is TGCGCCAGCAGTTTAACGGGAGGTGAAGAGCAGTACTTC.

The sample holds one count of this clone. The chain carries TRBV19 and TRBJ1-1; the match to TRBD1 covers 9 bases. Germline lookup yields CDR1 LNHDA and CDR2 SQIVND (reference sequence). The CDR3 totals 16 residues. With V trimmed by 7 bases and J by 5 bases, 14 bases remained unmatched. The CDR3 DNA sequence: TGTGCCAGTAACTCAGGACAGGGGAAAGGGCGGACTGAAGCTTTCTTT. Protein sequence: CASNSGQGKGRTEAFF.

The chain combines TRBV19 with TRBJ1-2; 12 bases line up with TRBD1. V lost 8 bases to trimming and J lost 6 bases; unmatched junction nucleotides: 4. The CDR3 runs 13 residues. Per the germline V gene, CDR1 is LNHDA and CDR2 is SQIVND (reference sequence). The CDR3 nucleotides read TGTGCCAGTCGGGGACAGGGGGCACATGGCTACACCTTC. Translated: CASRGQGAHGYTF.